The 5 T cell receptor beta chains in this list originate from one sample, sequenced in a study of T cell responses to AZD1222 COVID-19 vaccine. Assay used: immunoSEQ multiplex PCR; TCRdb lists only in-frame clones, some missing. This table holds tens of thousands of clones, around nine tenths found once. Sequenced material: peripheral blood, taken 28 days after the second AZD1222 dose. These receptors originate from an adult who received the AZD1222 COVID-19 vaccine.

The chain has TRBV5-6 and TRBJ1-1, with D uncertain. Germline V gene lookup returns CDR1 SGHDT and CDR2 YYEEEE. CDR3 length: 11 residues. The CDR3 coding sequence is TGTGAGAGTTCGCTGAACACTGAAGCTTTCTTT. It specifies CESSLNTEAFF. Full variable domain (remainder filled in from reference TRBV5-6 and TRBJ1-1): DAGVTQSPTHLIKTRGQQVTLRCSPKSGHDTVSWYQQALGQGPQFIFQYYEEEERQRGNFPDRFSGHQFPNYSSELNVNALLLGDSALYLCESSLNTEAFFGQGTRLTVV.

The genes are TRBV6-5 and TRBJ2-3; 9 bases are a match to TRBD2. Germline V gene data show CDR1 as MNHEY and CDR2 as SVGAGI. The ends lost 6 bases at V and 3 bases at J; junction bases unmatched: 1. CDR3 size: 13 residues. The CDR3, as DNA: TGTGCCAGCAGGCGGGAGGGAACAGATACGCAGTATTTT. Amino acid sequence: CASRREGTDTQYF.

The chain joins TRBV29-1 to TRBJ2-7, with a weak D call TRBD1 (6 bases). V was pared by 2 bases and J by 4 bases, with 15 bases between. Germline values: CDR1 SQVTM, CDR2 ANQGSEA. The CDR3 runs to 14 residues. The CDR3 nucleotides are TGCAGCGTTGAATCAGGGGAACCCAGTTACGAGCAGTACTTC. Amino acids: CSVESGEPSYEQYF.

The gene calls are TRBV29-1 and TRBJ2-7; 8 bases are a match to TRBD1. CDR1 SQVTM and CDR2 ANQGSEA come from the germline V gene. The J segment lost 2 bases and the V segment lost 6 bases, leaving 6 bases of the junction unmatched. The CDR3 sequence is 13 residues long. The CDR3, as DNA: TGCAGCGTAGACAGGGGTGGCACCTACGAGCAGTACTTC. Its protein is CSVDRGGTYEQYF.

This chain connects TRBV6-5 to TRBJ2-7, with D possibly TRBD2 on 5 matching bases. Germline V gene data show CDR1 as MNHEY and CDR2 as SVGAGI. The CDR3 runs to 14 residues. V was trimmed by 8 bases and J by 0 bases, leaving 14 bases between them. In nucleotides, the CDR3 is TGTGCCAGCTACCGACGAGCGGTCTCCTACGAGCAGTACTTC. Its translation: CASYRRAVSYEQYF.